The 4 T cell receptor beta chains listed next were all sequenced from one sample in a study of cytomegalovirus exposure and HLA in healthy donors. 13 Jbeta primers and 60 Vbeta primers were used for the PCR. Clones were sequenced by immunoSEQ multiplex PCR, and TCRdb holds only the in-frame ones, with some missing. The sample has some 210,000 clones; 70% to 80% are singletons. Specimen: PBMCs. Every receptor here comes from a male donor in good health and CMV-seronegative.

V usage is TRBV29-1 and J usage is TRBJ2-5; D possibly corresponds to TRBD2 (5 bases). The CDR3 extends over 18 amino acids. Germline V gene sequence: CDR1 SQVTM, CDR2 ANQGSEA. V shed 3 bases and J shed 2 bases, with 25 bases lying between them. CDR3 in amino acids: CSVDGLRNLVGIQETQYF. As DNA, the CDR3 is TGCAGCGTTGACGGACTCCGCAACCTAGTGGGGATTCAAGAGACCCAGTACTTC. Drawing the rest from reference TRBV29-1 and TRBJ2-5, the complete variable domain is SAVISQKPSRDICQRGTSLTIQCQVDSQVTMMFWYRQQPGQSLTLIATANQGSEATYESGFVIDKFPISRPNLTFSTLTVSNMSPEDSSIYLCSVDGLRNLVGIQETQYFGPGTRLLVL.

This clone was counted a single time. The chain recombines TRBV19 with TRBJ1-5; TRBD1 aligns across 8 bases. The CDR3 is 15 residues long. CDR1 and CDR2 (germline): LNHDA, SQIVND (reference sequence). J gave up 2 bases and V 5 bases, and 5 bases lay outside the gene matches. In DNA, the CDR3 is TGTGCCAGTAGTGCCACGACAGGGGGCAATCAGCCCCAGCATTTT. This sequence encodes CASSATTGGNQPQHF.

The chain has TRBV30 and TRBJ2-7, with TRBD1 identical over 9 bases. V shed 2 bases and J 4 bases; nucleotides not matched to a gene: 3. CDR3 length: 13 amino acids. Per the germline V gene, CDR1 is GTSNPN and CDR2 is SVGIG (reference sequence). The CDR3 loop is CAWSRGQGYEQYF. The CDR3 DNA sequence: TGTGCCTGGAGTCGGGGACAGGGTTACGAGCAGTACTTC. Full variable domain (remainder filled in from reference TRBV30 and TRBJ2-7): SQTIHQWPATLVQPVGSPLSLECTVEGTSNPNLYWYRQAAGRGLQLLFYSVGIGQISSEVPQNLSASRPQDRQFILSSKKLLLSDSGFYLCAWSRGQGYEQYFGPGTRLTVT.

This CDR3 reads CASSLTVQGTGELFF. In nucleotides, the CDR3 is TGCGCCAGCAGCCTAACCGTTCAGGGCACCGGGGAGCTGTTTTTT. V gene TRBV5-1 combines with J gene TRBJ2-2; D possibly corresponds to TRBD1 (5 bases). This CDR3 has 15 amino acids. The V gene's germline CDR1 is SGHRS and CDR2 YFSETQ. V lost 4 bases, J lost 4 bases, and 14 bases lay in between.